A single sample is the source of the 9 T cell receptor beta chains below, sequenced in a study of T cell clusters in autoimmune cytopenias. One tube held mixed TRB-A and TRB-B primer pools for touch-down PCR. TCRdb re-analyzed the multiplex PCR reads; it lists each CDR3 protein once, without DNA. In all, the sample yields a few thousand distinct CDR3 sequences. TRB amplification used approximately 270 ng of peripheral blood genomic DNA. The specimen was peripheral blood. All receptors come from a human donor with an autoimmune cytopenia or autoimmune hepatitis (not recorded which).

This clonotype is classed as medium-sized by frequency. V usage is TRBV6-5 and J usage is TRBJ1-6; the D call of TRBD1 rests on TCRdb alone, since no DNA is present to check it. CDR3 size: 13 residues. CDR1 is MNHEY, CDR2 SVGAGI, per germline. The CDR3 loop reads CASSGQSNSPLHF.

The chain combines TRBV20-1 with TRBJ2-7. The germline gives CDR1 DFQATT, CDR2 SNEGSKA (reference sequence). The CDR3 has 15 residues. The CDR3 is CSAPATAGVAYEQYF.

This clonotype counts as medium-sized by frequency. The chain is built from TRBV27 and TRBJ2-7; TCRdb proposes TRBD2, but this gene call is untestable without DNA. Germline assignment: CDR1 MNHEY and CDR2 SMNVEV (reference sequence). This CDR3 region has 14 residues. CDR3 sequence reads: CASSSREGSYEQYF.

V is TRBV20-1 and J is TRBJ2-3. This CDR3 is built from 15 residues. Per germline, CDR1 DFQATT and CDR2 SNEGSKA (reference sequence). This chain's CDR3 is CSARGYLAGKDTQYF.

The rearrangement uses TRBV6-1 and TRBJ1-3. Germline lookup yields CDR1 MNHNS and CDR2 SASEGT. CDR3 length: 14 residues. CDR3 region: CASSVLGSGNTIYF.

The CDR3: CASSSTGTGSNEQYF. The rearrangement links TRBV6-5 to TRBJ2-7; TCRdb gives TRBD1 as the D gene, but with no DNA this cannot be confirmed. The CDR3 is made up of 15 amino acids. CDR1 is MNHEY, CDR2 SVGAGI, per germline.

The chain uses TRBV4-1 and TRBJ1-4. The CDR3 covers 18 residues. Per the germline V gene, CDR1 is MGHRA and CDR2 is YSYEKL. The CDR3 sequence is CASRPKVEGPRANEKLFF.

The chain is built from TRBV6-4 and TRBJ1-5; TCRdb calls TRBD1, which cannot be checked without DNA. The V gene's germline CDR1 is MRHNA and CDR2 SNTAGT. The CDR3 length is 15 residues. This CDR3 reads CASRGKGAKDQPQHF.

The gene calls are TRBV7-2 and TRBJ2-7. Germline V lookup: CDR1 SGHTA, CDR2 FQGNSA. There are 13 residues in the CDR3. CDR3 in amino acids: CASSPEGGYEQYF.